This T cell receptor beta chain was sequenced for a study of lymphopenia after photon versus proton radiotherapy. General study findings and limits: Post-nadir diversity loss with photons came from oligoclonal expansion, particularly CD8+ Temra cells. Under photons, naive T cells and diversity fell while effector/memory populations rose. Post-nadir TCR diversity decline inversely tracked overall survival among those who died.

Sequencing used immunoSEQ multiplex PCR; TCRdb keeps in-frame clones, though not all of them. Altogether 20,000 to 25,000 clones are present, around 85% being singletons, with the ten largest covering around a sixth. As for this clone: Its specificity is unknown.

CDR3 length: 13 residues. Trimming pared 5 bases from V and 0 bases from J, leaving 6 bases between. Germline values: CDR1 SGHTS, CDR2 YDEGEE. This specimen was peripheral blood, taken from a patient treated with photon-based radiotherapy. This TCR came from a man aged 55 to 70 with pancreatic cancer. The chain employs TRBV5-8 and TRBJ1-3; D remains ambiguous. DNA of the CDR3: TGTGCCAGCAGGCTCCACTCTGGAAACACCATATATTTT. Residues: CASRLHSGNTIYF.